This is a list of T cell receptor beta chains from one sample in a study of early T cells in non-severe SARS-CoV-2 infection. TCRdb analysed the 5' RACE reads with MiXCR anew, one entry per CDR3 protein. The data hold about 79,000 distinct CDR3 sequences, with about 11% observed a single time. The sequenced sample consisted of whole blood. The receptors originated from an adult who was a healthcare worker with PCR-confirmed SARS-CoV-2 infection or an uninfected control (not recorded which). The CDR3 runs from the conserved cysteine through the conserved F or W. D genes are given only for firm matches. Only part of the rows carry a size: once, few, many, or a class if the clone is expanded.

j_call: TRBJ2-1; v_call: TRBV7-8; clone_size: many; d_call: -; cdr3_nt: TGTGCCAGCAGCTTAAAAGGGATCGCCACGTATGAGCAGTTCTTC; cdr3_aa: CASSLKGIATYEQFF
j_call: TRBJ1-2; v_call: TRBV10-3; clone_size: many; d_call: TRBD1; cdr3_nt: TGTGCCATTGCGACAGGGGAGGGCTATGGCTACACCTTC; cdr3_aa: CAIATGEGYGYTF
j_call: TRBJ2-2; v_call: TRBV6-2/TRBV6-3; clone_size: many; d_call: -; cdr3_nt: TGTGCCAGCAGAGGGTCCAACACCGGGGAGCTGTTTTTT; cdr3_aa: CASRGSNTGELFF
j_call: TRBJ2-1; v_call: TRBV9; clone_size: few; d_call: -; cdr3_nt: TGTGCCAGCAGCGCGGGACTGGCGAATGAGCAGTTCTTC; cdr3_aa: CASSAGLANEQFF
j_call: TRBJ2-3; v_call: TRBV3-1; clone_size: -; d_call: TRBD2; cdr3_nt: TGTGCCAGCAGCCAAAACCCGGGACTAACTAGCACAGATACGCAGTATTTT; cdr3_aa: CASSQNPGLTSTDTQYF
j_call: TRBJ1-5; v_call: TRBV27; clone_size: -; d_call: -; cdr3_nt: TGTGCCAGCAGTTCTGGGGGCCCGCAGCCCCAGCATTTT; cdr3_aa: CASSSGGPQPQHF
j_call: TRBJ1-1; v_call: TRBV4-1; clone_size: many; d_call: -; cdr3_nt: TGCGCCAGCAGCCCCGGGACGGTGAACACTGAAGCTTTCTTT; cdr3_aa: CASSPGTVNTEAFF
j_call: TRBJ2-3; v_call: TRBV6-6; clone_size: -; d_call: -; cdr3_nt: TGTGCCAGCAGTTACGGTGGGACGGGTAGCACAGATACGCAGTATTTT; cdr3_aa: CASSYGGTGSTDTQYF
j_call: TRBJ1-6; v_call: TRBV4-2; clone_size: -; d_call: -; cdr3_nt: TGTGCCAGCAGCCAAGAACCCTTTGACACTCTCGGTAATTCACCCCTCCACTTT; cdr3_aa: CASSQEPFDTLGNSPLHF
j_call: TRBJ2-1; v_call: TRBV9; clone_size: medium-sized; d_call: TRBD2; cdr3_nt: TGTGCCAGCAGCGGTAGCGGGGGCTACAATGAGCAGTTCTTC; cdr3_aa: CASSGSGGYNEQFF
j_call: TRBJ2-2; v_call: TRBV7-8; clone_size: -; d_call: -; cdr3_nt: TGTGCCAGCAGCTTAGTTGGCCCACTCTACACCGGGGAGCTGTTTTTT; cdr3_aa: CASSLVGPLYTGELFF
j_call: TRBJ2-3; v_call: TRBV6-2/TRBV6-3; clone_size: -; d_call: TRBD2; cdr3_nt: TGTGCCAGCAGTTATTGGGGGACTAGTTTCACAGATACGCAGTATTTT; cdr3_aa: CASSYWGTSFTDTQYF
j_call: TRBJ1-4; v_call: TRBV20-1; clone_size: many; d_call: -; cdr3_nt: TGCAGTGCGATTTACAGGGATGGCCCCGAAAAACTGTTTTTT; cdr3_aa: CSAIYRDGPEKLFF
j_call: TRBJ2-2; v_call: TRBV9; clone_size: many; d_call: -; cdr3_nt: TGTGCCAGCAGCGTATTGGAGAACACCGGGGAGCTGTTTTTT; cdr3_aa: CASSVLENTGELFF
j_call: TRBJ2-2; v_call: TRBV6-2/TRBV6-3; clone_size: few; d_call: TRBD2; cdr3_nt: TGTGCCAGCAGCCTAGACACTACTAGCGCGAACACCGGGGAGCTGTTTTTT; cdr3_aa: CASSLDTTSANTGELFF
j_call: TRBJ2-5; v_call: TRBV7-9; clone_size: few; d_call: -; cdr3_nt: TGTGCCGAACGTTCTGGGGGTTTGAAGACCCAGTACTTC; cdr3_aa: CAERSGGLKTQYF
j_call: TRBJ1-4; v_call: TRBV5-1; clone_size: few; d_call: -; cdr3_nt: TGCGCCAGCAGCTCAGGACAGACAACTAATGAAAAACTGTTTTTT; cdr3_aa: CASSSGQTTNEKLFF
j_call: TRBJ1-1; v_call: TRBV20-1; clone_size: few; d_call: -; cdr3_nt: TGCAGTGCTAGACACGATCTGATGGGTCGGACTGAAGCTTTCTTT; cdr3_aa: CSARHDLMGRTEAFF
j_call: TRBJ1-1; v_call: TRBV18; clone_size: many; d_call: -; cdr3_nt: TGTGCCAGCCGGCCCGAGGGCGGCACTGAAGCTTTCTTT; cdr3_aa: CASRPEGGTEAFF
j_call: TRBJ1-5; v_call: TRBV7-2; clone_size: many; d_call: -; cdr3_nt: TGTGCCAGCAGCTTATCAGAAAATCAGCCCCAGCATTTT; cdr3_aa: CASSLSENQPQHF
j_call: TRBJ2-3; v_call: TRBV18; clone_size: few; d_call: -; cdr3_nt: TGTGCCAGCTCACCTGCAACCACAGATACGCAGTATTTT; cdr3_aa: CASSPATTDTQYF
j_call: TRBJ1-1; v_call: TRBV7-2; clone_size: -; d_call: -; cdr3_nt: TGTGCCAGCAGCTATAGGGTAATGGGAAGCACTGAAGCTTTCTTT; cdr3_aa: CASSYRVMGSTEAFF
j_call: TRBJ2-1; v_call: TRBV6-2/TRBV6-3; clone_size: many; d_call: -; cdr3_nt: TGTGCCAGCAGTCACCGGGACACTTACAATGAGCAGTTCTTC; cdr3_aa: CASSHRDTYNEQFF
j_call: TRBJ2-2; v_call: TRBV12-3/TRBV12-4; clone_size: -; d_call: TRBD1; cdr3_nt: TGTGCCAGCAGCCCCGGGACAGGGTTCATCGGGGAGCTGTTTTTT; cdr3_aa: CASSPGTGFIGELFF
j_call: TRBJ2-1; v_call: TRBV5-5; clone_size: many; d_call: TRBD2; cdr3_nt: TGTGCCAGCAGCTTTGGGCTAGCGGGGATCAATGAGCAGTTCTTC; cdr3_aa: CASSFGLAGINEQFF
j_call: TRBJ2-5; v_call: TRBV7-6; clone_size: few; d_call: TRBD1; cdr3_nt: TGTGCCAGCAGCCCCGGGACAGGGTACCAAGAGACCCAGTACTTC; cdr3_aa: CASSPGTGYQETQYF
j_call: TRBJ2-3; v_call: TRBV9; clone_size: few; d_call: TRBD2; cdr3_nt: TGTGCCAGCAGCGTTAGCGGGGGGGCCGGAGATACGCAGTATTTT; cdr3_aa: CASSVSGGAGDTQYF
j_call: TRBJ1-3; v_call: TRBV6-5; clone_size: few; d_call: -; cdr3_nt: TGTGCCAGCAGCCCCCGAGGACACTACTCTGGAAACACCATATATTTT; cdr3_aa: CASSPRGHYSGNTIYF
j_call: TRBJ2-5; v_call: TRBV7-3; clone_size: once; d_call: -; cdr3_nt: TGTGCCAGCAGCCCTCTACCGTACCAAGAGACCCAGTACTTC; cdr3_aa: CASSPLPYQETQYF
j_call: TRBJ2-7; v_call: TRBV5-5; clone_size: -; d_call: -; cdr3_nt: TGTGCCAGCAGCCGGACAGAATACGAGCAGTACTTC; cdr3_aa: CASSRTEYEQYF
j_call: TRBJ1-6; v_call: TRBV14; clone_size: few; d_call: -; cdr3_nt: TGTGCCAGCAGCGAGGTCCCGAGCTCCTATAATTCACCCCTCCACTTT; cdr3_aa: CASSEVPSSYNSPLHF
j_call: TRBJ2-7; v_call: TRBV5-1; clone_size: many; d_call: -; cdr3_nt: TGCGCCAGCAGTTCCCAGGGGACGGGATACGAGCAGTACTTC; cdr3_aa: CASSSQGTGYEQYF
j_call: TRBJ2-7; v_call: TRBV4-1; clone_size: many; d_call: -; cdr3_nt: TGCGCCAGCAGCCAAACTCCGGGGGGCGGCTACGAGCAGTACTTC; cdr3_aa: CASSQTPGGGYEQYF
j_call: TRBJ2-1; v_call: TRBV15; clone_size: -; d_call: TRBD1; cdr3_nt: TGTGCCACCAGCAGTGAGGGACAGTCCTACAATGAGCAGTTCTTC; cdr3_aa: CATSSEGQSYNEQFF
j_call: TRBJ2-2; v_call: TRBV18; clone_size: -; d_call: -; cdr3_nt: TGTGCCAGCTCACCATTCGAGGCAGCCGGAGGCACCGGGGAGCTGTTTTTT; cdr3_aa: CASSPFEAAGGTGELFF
j_call: TRBJ2-3; v_call: TRBV20-1; clone_size: many; d_call: TRBD2; cdr3_nt: TGCAGTGCTACTGGGGGGGGTGGAACGCAGTATTTT; cdr3_aa: CSATGGGGTQYF
j_call: TRBJ1-1; v_call: TRBV9; clone_size: -; d_call: -; cdr3_nt: TGTGCCAGCAGCGTAAGTGGGTCATCATCGTCCCTGGGCACTGAAGCTTTCTTT; cdr3_aa: CASSVSGSSSSLGTEAFF
j_call: TRBJ1-4; v_call: TRBV7-9; clone_size: many; d_call: -; cdr3_nt: TGTGCCAGCAGCTTAGGACCGTCTGCAACTAATGAAAAACTGTTTTTT; cdr3_aa: CASSLGPSATNEKLFF
j_call: TRBJ2-1; v_call: TRBV6-2/TRBV6-3; clone_size: many; d_call: TRBD2; cdr3_nt: TGTGCCAGCAGTACACCCCAGCGGGGGGGATGGGAGCAGTTCTTC; cdr3_aa: CASSTPQRGGWEQFF
j_call: TRBJ1-2; v_call: TRBV29-1; clone_size: many; d_call: -; cdr3_nt: TGCAGCGTTGAGCCGGGACTTAACTATGGCTACACCTTC; cdr3_aa: CSVEPGLNYGYTF
j_call: TRBJ1-2; v_call: TRBV6-1; clone_size: few; d_call: -; cdr3_nt: TGTGCCAGCAGTGTCGGTGTCTATGGCTACACCTTC; cdr3_aa: CASSVGVYGYTF
j_call: TRBJ1-1; v_call: TRBV29-1; clone_size: few; d_call: -; cdr3_nt: TGCAGCGTCCCACAGGGATATGTTGGCACTGAAGCTTTCTTT; cdr3_aa: CSVPQGYVGTEAFF
j_call: TRBJ2-1; v_call: TRBV6-5; clone_size: many; d_call: TRBD2; cdr3_nt: TGTGCCAGCACCCGACCGGGGGGGCCTAATGAGCAGTTCTTC; cdr3_aa: CASTRPGGPNEQFF